One sample yielded the 20 T cell receptor beta chains listed below, sequenced in a study of CD8+ T cells in alopecia areata. Investigators isolated RNA and reverse transcribed it into cDNA to act as the sequencing template. TCRdb keeps only in-frame clones here, not all; method: immunoSEQ multiplex PCR. The data show about 110,000 clones, approximately 59% seen once. Input material: CD8+ T cells sorted from blood. These receptors all stem from a human donor in good health.

This clone was detected a few times. The chain joins TRBV19 to TRBJ1-2; perhaps TRBD1 as D (6 bases). The CDR3 consists of 12 residues. V lost 9 bases to trimming and J lost 2 bases, with 10 bases between them. CDR1 and CDR2 from the germline V gene are LNHDA and SQIVND (reference sequence). For the CDR3, the DNA is TGTGCCAGCGACACAGGGAACTATGGCTACACCTTC. Its translation is CASDTGNYGYTF.

The chain has TRBV7-8 and TRBJ2-2; possibly TRBD2 for D (7 bases). Germline V gives CDR1 SGHVS, CDR2 FQNEAQ. V lost 6 bases and J 0 bases, leaving 14 bases between the germline ends. The CDR3 length is 16 residues. In nucleotides, the CDR3 is TGTGCCAGCAGGAATCGGGGGGCGTCGAACACCGGGGAGCTGTTTTTT. Its translation is CASRNRGASNTGELFF.

The V call is TRBV5-4, the J call TRBJ2-5; perhaps TRBD1 as D (7 bases). Germline loops: CDR1 SGHNT, CDR2 YYREEE (reference sequence). Trimming took off 4 bases at V and 4 bases at J, with 23 bases between the two ends. The CDR3 contains 17 residues. The CDR3 bases are TGTGCCAGCAGCCAAGATGGGGGGTACAGGGGTGCAGAGACCCAGTACTTC. Encoded protein: CASSQDGGYRGAETQYF.

The rearrangement uses TRBV27 and TRBJ2-1, with D possibly TRBD2 on 6 matching bases. The CDR3 loop spans 15 amino acids. V was clipped by 6 bases and J by 0 bases, with 12 bases between them. CDR1 is MNHEY and CDR2 is SMNVEV in the germline V gene (reference sequence). CDR3 residues: CASSRSGSSYNEQFF. In DNA form, the CDR3 reads TGTGCCAGCAGCCGTAGCGGTAGCTCCTACAATGAGCAGTTCTTC.

The J gene is TRBJ2-1, the V gene TRBV7-2, with 9 bases fitting TRBD2. The J segment lost 7 bases and the V segment lost 1 base, leaving 11 bases of the junction unmatched. The CDR3 runs to 17 residues. Germline V gene data show CDR1 as SGHTA and CDR2 as FQGNSA. Here the CDR3 DNA reads TGTGCCAGCAGCTTAGTTAACATAGCGGGGGTGTTGAATGAGCAGTTCTTC. Its protein product is CASSLVNIAGVLNEQFF.

This clone was seen only a few times. The rearrangement joins TRBV6-6 to TRBJ2-5; TRBD1 matches 8 bases. V lost 4 bases and J lost 2; bases outside the gene matches: 6. The CDR3 consists of 15 residues. Germline V gene lookup returns CDR1 MNHNY and CDR2 SVGAGI (reference sequence). Here the CDR3 reads CASSFYRTGQETQYF. The CDR3, as DNA: TGTGCCAGCAGTTTCTATAGGACAGGGCAAGAGACCCAGTACTTC.

There are a few counts of this clone. The chain is built from TRBV13 and TRBJ2-5; 14 positions match TRBD2. V was pared by 5 bases and J by 5 bases, with 7 bases of the junction left unmatched. The germline V gene has CDR1 PRHDT and CDR2 FYEKMQ (reference sequence). The CDR3 is 16 residues long. The CDR3 here is CASSQTSGGARETQYF. The DNA of the CDR3 is TGTGCCAGCAGCCAGACTAGCGGGGGGGCCCGGGAGACCCAGTACTTC.

This clone appeared a few times. The chain uses TRBV30 and TRBJ2-1; 7 nucleotides agree with TRBD2. CDR3 length: 14 amino acids. Germline CDR1 reads GTSNPN; CDR2 reads SVGIG (reference sequence). With V trimmed by 0 bases and J by 4 bases, 3 bases remained unmatched. The CDR3 region is CAWSVGGLYNEQFF. For the CDR3, the DNA is TGTGCCTGGAGTGTGGGGGGACTATACAATGAGCAGTTCTTC.

The rearrangement links TRBV9 to TRBJ1-2; D may be TRBD1 (5 bases). Germline V gene sequence: CDR1 SGDLS, CDR2 YYNGEE. The CDR3 totals 18 residues. V was trimmed by 3 bases and J by 4 bases, leaving 25 bases between them. This CDR3 reads CASSAEAQAGTAAYGYTF. CDR3 nucleotide sequence: TGTGCCAGCAGCGCGGAAGCCCAGGCCGGGACGGCGGCCTATGGCTACACCTTC.

The rearrangement uses TRBV27 and TRBJ2-3; D gene unclear. The V gene's germline CDR1 is MNHEY and CDR2 SMNVEV (reference sequence). The CDR3 extends over 16 amino acids. With 3 bases removed from V and 2 bases from J, the gap between germline ends came to 15 bases. This chain's CDR3 is CASSFLKPTVTDTQYF. The CDR3 DNA reads as TGTGCCAGCAGTTTTCTGAAGCCCACCGTCACAGATACGCAGTATTTT.

This rearrangement joins TRBV11-2 to TRBJ2-5; tentative D call: TRBD1 (6 bases). This CDR3 has 15 amino acids. The V gene's germline CDR1 is SGHAT and CDR2 FQNNGV. Trimming left V 5 bases short and J 1 base short, with 14 bases between. CDR3 DNA sequence: TGTGCCAGCAGCCCTCCGGGACATTTCCAAGAGACCCAGTACTTC. This encodes CASSPPGHFQETQYF.

This clone turned up a few times. The V and J genes are TRBV29-1 and TRBJ2-1; D possibly corresponds to TRBD1 (7 bases). The germline V gene has CDR1 SQVTM and CDR2 ANQGSEA. Trimming took off 4 bases at V and 3 bases at J, with 10 bases between the two ends. The CDR3 runs to 13 residues. This chain's CDR3 is CSVGQGGYNEQFF. The DNA for the CDR3 is TGCAGCGTTGGACAGGGAGGCTACAATGAGCAGTTCTTC.

This clone appeared a few times. The chain employs TRBV29-1 and TRBJ2-7; TRBD1 aligns across 7 bases. V trimming: 5 bases; J trimming: 4 bases; junction bases outside the gene matches: 11. This CDR3 is built from 14 residues. Germline CDR1 reads SQVTM; CDR2 reads ANQGSEA. The CDR3 here is CSVLGQGDGYEQYF. DNA for the CDR3: TGCAGCGTTCTAGGGCAGGGGGACGGGTACGAGCAGTACTTC.

The rearrangement uses TRBV6-4 and TRBJ2-7, with D perhaps TRBD1 or TRBD2 (6 bases each). Germline-derived CDR1 and CDR2 are MRHNA and SNTAGT. Between the trimmed V and J ends, which lost 3 bases and 0 bases, there was a span of 9 bases. CDR3 length equals 14 residues. The CDR3 reads CASSEKGGSYEQYF. The CDR3 DNA reads TGTGCCAGCAGTGAGAAGGGGGGCTCCTACGAGCAGTACTTC.

CDR3 DNA: TGTGCCACGTCCAGCGCGAACACCGGGGAGCTGTTTTTT. Protein sequence: CATSSANTGELFF. The rearrangement uses TRBV5-6 and TRBJ2-2; no definite D call. The CDR3 length is 13 residues. V lost 9 bases to trimming and J lost 0 bases, with 9 bases between them. CDR1 is SGHDT and CDR2 is YYEEEE in the germline V gene.

The chain uses TRBV29-1 and TRBJ2-3; D gene unclear. Per germline, CDR1 SQVTM and CDR2 ANQGSEA. The CDR3 loop spans 14 amino acids. V gave up 3 bases and J gave up 5 bases, with 15 bases separating them. The CDR3 nucleotides read TGCAGCGTTGATGGTAGGGTGAATGAAGATACGCAGTATTTT. As protein: CSVDGRVNEDTQYF.

This clone was recorded a few times. The rearrangement joins TRBV28 to TRBJ2-7, with 7 bases matching TRBD1. There are 15 residues in the CDR3. V dropped 3 bases and J dropped 6; count of bases not matched to a gene: 11. Germline loops: CDR1 MDHEN, CDR2 SYDVKM. The DNA of the CDR3 is TGTGCCAGCAGTTTCCTAGTCAACAGGGGCTGCGAGCAGTACTTC. The encoded protein is CASSFLVNRGCEQYF.

The chain links TRBV2 to TRBJ2-7; TRBD1 matches at 7 bases. CDR1 and CDR2 (germline): SNHLY, FYNNEI. Trimming took 8 bases from V and 0 from J; bases not matched to a gene: 7. The CDR3 loop spans 14 amino acids. The CDR3 DNA is TGTGCCAGCTCCGGACAGGCGAGCTCCTACGAGCAGTACTTC. It specifies CASSGQASSYEQYF.

The chain carries TRBV5-6 and TRBJ2-5; D is uncertain. Trimming shortened V by 2 bases and J by 5 bases, and 13 bases separated the two germline ends. The CDR3 is made up of 14 amino acids. CDR1 is SGHDT and CDR2 is YYEEEE in the germline V gene. The CDR3 region is CASSLGSPQETQYF. CDR3 DNA sequence: TGTGCCAGCAGCTTAGGAAGCCCGCAGGAGACCCAGTACTTC.

V is TRBV10-3 and J is TRBJ2-7, with 7 bases identical to TRBD1. In germline, CDR1 is ENHRY, CDR2 SYGVKD. The CDR3 covers 15 residues. V dropped 3 bases and J dropped 6; count of bases not matched to a gene: 11. The CDR3 region is CAISDRDRAASEQYF. The CDR3 nucleotides are TGTGCCATCAGTGACCGAGACAGGGCGGCGAGCGAGCAGTACTTC.